One T cell receptor beta chain is described in this entry. Covering alpha and beta chains, TRAV- and TRBV-specific primers were used for the first-strand cDNA. TCR amplification involved 20 PCR cycles with a constant-region primer and V-primer adapter. TCRdb called the reads again in MiXCR, with one record for every CDR3 protein. The table lists some 100,000 distinct CDR3 sequences, roughly 20% of them singletons. The data belong to a study of low-dose radiotherapy and immunotherapy resistance in tumors. Study overall: The study administered intravenous cyclophosphamide at 200 mg/m2 every two weeks, one day ahead of radiation and immunotherapy.

The CDR3 covers 13 residues. Germline CDR1 reads KGHDR; CDR2 reads SFDVKD. The V end was cut by 4 bases, the J end by 4 bases, with 7 bases between. Time point specified: after trial treatment. Treatment of the sample: LDRT plus nivolumab, ipilimumab, low-dose cyclophosphamide and aspirin (RACIN trial). Material: PBMCs, obtained after low-dose radiotherapy plus immunotherapy. This sequence joins TRBV24-1 and TRBJ1-5; no firm D call. The source of this sequence is a male donor with prostate cancer. CDR3 coding DNA: TGTGCCACCAGTGACCTGACAAATCAGCCCCAGCATTTT. Amino acids: CATSDLTNQPQHF.